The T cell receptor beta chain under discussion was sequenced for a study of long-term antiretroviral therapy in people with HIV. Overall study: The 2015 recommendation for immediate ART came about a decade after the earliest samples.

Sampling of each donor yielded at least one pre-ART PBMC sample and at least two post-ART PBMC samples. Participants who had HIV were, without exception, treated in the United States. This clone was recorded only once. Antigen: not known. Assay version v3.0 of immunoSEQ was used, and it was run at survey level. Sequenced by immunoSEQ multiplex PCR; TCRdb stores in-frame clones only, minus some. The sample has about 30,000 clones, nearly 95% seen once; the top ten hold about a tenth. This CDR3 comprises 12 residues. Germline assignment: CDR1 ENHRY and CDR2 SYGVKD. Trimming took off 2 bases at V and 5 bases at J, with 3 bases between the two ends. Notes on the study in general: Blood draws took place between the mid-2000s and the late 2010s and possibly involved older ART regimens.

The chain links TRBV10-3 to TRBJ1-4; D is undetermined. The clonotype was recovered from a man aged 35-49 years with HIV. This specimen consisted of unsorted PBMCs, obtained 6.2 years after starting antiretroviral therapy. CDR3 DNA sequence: TGTGCCATCAGTGAGAAGAATGAAAAACTGTTTTTT. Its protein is CAISEKNEKLFF.